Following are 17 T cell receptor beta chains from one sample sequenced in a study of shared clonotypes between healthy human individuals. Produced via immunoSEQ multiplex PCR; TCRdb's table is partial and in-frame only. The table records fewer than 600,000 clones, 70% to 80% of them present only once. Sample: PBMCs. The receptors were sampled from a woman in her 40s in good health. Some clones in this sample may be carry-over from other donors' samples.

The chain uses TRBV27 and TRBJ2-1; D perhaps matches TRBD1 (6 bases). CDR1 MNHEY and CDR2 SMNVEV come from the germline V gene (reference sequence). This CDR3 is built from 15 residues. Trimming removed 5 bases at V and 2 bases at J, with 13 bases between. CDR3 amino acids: CASSVTGHTYNEQFF. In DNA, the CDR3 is TGTGCCAGCAGTGTGACAGGCCATACCTACAATGAGCAGTTCTTC.

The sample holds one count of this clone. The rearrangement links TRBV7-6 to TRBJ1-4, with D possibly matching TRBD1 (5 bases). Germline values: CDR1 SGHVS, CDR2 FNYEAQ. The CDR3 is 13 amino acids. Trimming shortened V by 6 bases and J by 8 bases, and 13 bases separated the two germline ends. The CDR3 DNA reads TGTGCCAGCAGTGCCGCTGGGGGGGAAAAACTGTTTTTT. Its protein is CASSAAGGEKLFF.

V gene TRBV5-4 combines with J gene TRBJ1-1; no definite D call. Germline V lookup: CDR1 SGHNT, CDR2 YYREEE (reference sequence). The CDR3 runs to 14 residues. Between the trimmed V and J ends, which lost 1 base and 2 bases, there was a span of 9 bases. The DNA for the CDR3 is TGTGCCAGCAGCTTGACGACAATAAACACTGAAGCTTTCTTT. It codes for CASSLTTINTEAFF.

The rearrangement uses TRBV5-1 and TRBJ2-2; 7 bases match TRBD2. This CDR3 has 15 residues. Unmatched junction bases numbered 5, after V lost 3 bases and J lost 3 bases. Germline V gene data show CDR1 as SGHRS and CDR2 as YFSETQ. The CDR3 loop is CASSSGTTDTGELFF. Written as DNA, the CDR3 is TGCGCCAGCAGCTCCGGGACTACCGACACCGGGGAGCTGTTTTTT.

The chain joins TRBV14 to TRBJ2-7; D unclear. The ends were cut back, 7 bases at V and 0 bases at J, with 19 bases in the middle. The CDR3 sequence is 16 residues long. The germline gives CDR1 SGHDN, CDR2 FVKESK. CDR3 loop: CASTPRARRNSYEQYF. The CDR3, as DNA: TGTGCCAGCACCCCCCGGGCCCGCAGAAACTCCTACGAGCAGTACTTC.

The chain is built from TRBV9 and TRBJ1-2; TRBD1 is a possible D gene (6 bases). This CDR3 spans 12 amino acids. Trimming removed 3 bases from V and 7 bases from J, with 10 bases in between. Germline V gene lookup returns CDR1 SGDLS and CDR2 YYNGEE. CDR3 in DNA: TGTGCCAGCAGCGGTGAGGGGGGTGGCTACACCTTC. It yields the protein CASSGEGGGYTF.

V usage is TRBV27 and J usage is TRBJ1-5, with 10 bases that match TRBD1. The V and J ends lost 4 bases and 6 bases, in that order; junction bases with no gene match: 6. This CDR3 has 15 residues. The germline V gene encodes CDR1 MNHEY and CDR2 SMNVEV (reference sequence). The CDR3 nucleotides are TGTGCCAGCAGTTCTGCAGGGACAGGGGCTCAGCCCCAGCATTTT. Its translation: CASSSAGTGAQPQHF.

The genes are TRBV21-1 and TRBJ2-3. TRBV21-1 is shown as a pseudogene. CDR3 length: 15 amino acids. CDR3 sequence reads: CADLFTRSRTDTQYF. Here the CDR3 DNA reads TGTGCCGACCTCTTTACAAGGTCCCGCACAGATACGCAGTATTTT.

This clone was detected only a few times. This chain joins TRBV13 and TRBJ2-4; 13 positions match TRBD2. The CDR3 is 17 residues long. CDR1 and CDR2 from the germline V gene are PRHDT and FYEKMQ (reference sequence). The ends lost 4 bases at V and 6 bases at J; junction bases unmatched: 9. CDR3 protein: CASSSTPLAGGGNIQYF. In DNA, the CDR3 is TGTGCCAGCAGCTCCACCCCACTAGCGGGGGGGGGAAACATTCAGTACTTC.

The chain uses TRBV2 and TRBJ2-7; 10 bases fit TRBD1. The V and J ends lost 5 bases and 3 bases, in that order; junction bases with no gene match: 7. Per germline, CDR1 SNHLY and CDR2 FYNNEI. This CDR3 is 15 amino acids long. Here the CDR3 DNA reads TGTGCCAGCAGTCGACAGGGGGCCTGGAACTACGAGCAGTACTTC. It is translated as CASSRQGAWNYEQYF. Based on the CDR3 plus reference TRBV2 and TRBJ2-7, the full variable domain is EPEVTQTPSHQVTQMGQEVILRCVPISNHLYFYWYRQILGQKVEFLVSFYNNEISEKSEIFDDQFSVERPDGSNFTLKIRSTKLEDSAMYFCASSRQGAWNYEQYFGPGTRLTVT.

In DNA form, the CDR3 reads TGTGCCAGCAGCCACGGACAGGGGATCTACGAGCAGTACTTC. Translated, it gives CASSHGQGIYEQYF. The chain couples TRBV9 to TRBJ2-7; TRBD1 aligns across 9 bases. This CDR3 has 14 residues. The V gene's germline CDR1 is SGDLS and CDR2 YYNGEE. V was clipped by 4 bases and J by 3 bases; unmatched bases: 5.

CDR3 sequence: CASSQSRNTEAFF. CDR3 sequence (DNA): TGTGCCAGCTCGCAATCCAGGAACACTGAAGCTTTCTTT. The gene calls are TRBV27 and TRBJ1-1; D unclear. This CDR3 region has 13 residues. Germline-derived CDR1 and CDR2 are MNHEY and SMNVEV (reference sequence). V was pared by 8 bases and J by 1 base, with 11 bases between.

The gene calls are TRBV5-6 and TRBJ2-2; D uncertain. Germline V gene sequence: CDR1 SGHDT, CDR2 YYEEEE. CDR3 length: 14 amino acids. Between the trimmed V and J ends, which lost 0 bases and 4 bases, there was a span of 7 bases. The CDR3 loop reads CASSLAAGTGELFF. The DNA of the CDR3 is TGTGCCAGCAGCTTGGCCGCCGGCACCGGGGAGCTGTTTTTT. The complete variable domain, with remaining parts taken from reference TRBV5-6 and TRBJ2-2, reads DAGVTQSPTHLIKTRGQQVTLRCSPKSGHDTVSWYQQALGQGPQFIFQYYEEEERQRGNFPDRFSGHQFPNYSSELNVNALLLGDSALYLCASSLAAGTGELFFGEGSRLTVL.

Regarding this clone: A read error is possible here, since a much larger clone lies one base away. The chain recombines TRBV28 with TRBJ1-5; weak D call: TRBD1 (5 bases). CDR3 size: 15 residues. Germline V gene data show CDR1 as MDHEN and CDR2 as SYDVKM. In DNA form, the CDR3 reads TGTGCCAGCAGTGGGGTGGGACGGATCAATCAGACCCAGCATTTT. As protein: CASSGVGRINQTQHF. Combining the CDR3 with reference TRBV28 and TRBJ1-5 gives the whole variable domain DVKVTQSSRYLVKRTGEKVFLECVQDMDHENMFWYRQDPGLGLRLIYFSYDVKMKEKGDIPEGYSVSREKKERFSLILESASTNQTSMYLCASSGVGRINQTQHFGDGTRLSIL.

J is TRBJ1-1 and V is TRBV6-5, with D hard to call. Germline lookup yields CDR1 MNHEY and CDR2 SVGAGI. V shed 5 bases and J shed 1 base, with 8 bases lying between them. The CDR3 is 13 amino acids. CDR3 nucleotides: TGTGCCAGCAGTCCCAAGGAGAACACTGAAGCTTTCTTT. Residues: CASSPKENTEAFF.

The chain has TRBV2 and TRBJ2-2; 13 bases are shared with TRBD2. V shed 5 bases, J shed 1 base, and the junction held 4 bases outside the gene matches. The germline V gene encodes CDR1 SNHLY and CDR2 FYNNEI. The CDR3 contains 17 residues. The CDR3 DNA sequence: TGTGCCAGCAGTCGACTAGCGGGAGGCCAGAACACCGGGGAGCTGTTTTTT. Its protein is CASSRLAGGQNTGELFF.

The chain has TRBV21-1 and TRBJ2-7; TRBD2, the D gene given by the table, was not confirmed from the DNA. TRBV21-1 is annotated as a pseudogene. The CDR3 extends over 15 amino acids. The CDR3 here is CASSNELTAEGEQYF. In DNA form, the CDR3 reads TGTGCCAGCAGCAACGAACTAACGGCGGAGGGTGAGCAGTACTTC.